The 11 T cell receptor beta chains below come from one sample, sequenced in a study of human T cells and chemical hapten exposure. TCRdb used MiXCR to reprocess the RACE reads, holding one entry per CDR3 protein. Among 25,000 to 35,000 distinct CDR3 sequences listed, 7.4% were seen once. Time point meaning: healthy volunteer bleed at 2 weeks. Sequencing started from total RNA isolated from unfractionated whole blood. Sequences were obtained from whole blood. Every receptor here comes from a human donor in good health. Some clones in this sample may be carry-over from other donors' samples.

Concerning this clonotype itself: Being one base from a much bigger clone, this may be a read error. The chain joins TRBV7-2 to TRBJ1-2, with no clear D. The germline CDR1 and CDR2 sequences are SGHTA and FQGNSA. This CDR3 comprises 13 residues. The CDR3 protein is CASSLSESYGYNF. DNA for the CDR3: TGTGCCAGCAGCTTATCAGAAAGCTATGGCTACAACTTC.

This clonotype came up many times. The gene calls are TRBV10-3 and TRBJ2-6, with TRBD1 matching over 10 bases. V dropped 0 bases and J dropped 2; count of bases not matched to a gene: 1. Germline CDR1 reads ENHRY; CDR2 reads SYGVKD. The CDR3 covers 17 residues. DNA for the CDR3: TGTGCCATCAGTGAGTCCGGGACAGGGGCTGGGGCCAACGTCCTGACTTTC. Translating it yields CAISESGTGAGANVLTF.

The CDR3 region is CAWKGMGQRNEKLFF. The CDR3 DNA reads as TGTGCCTGGAAGGGTATGGGACAGCGTAATGAAAAACTGTTTTTT. The chain links TRBV30 to TRBJ1-4, with TRBD1 matching 7 bases. The CDR3 is 15 residues long. Germline CDR1 is GTSNPN and CDR2 is SVGIG (reference sequence). Trimming cost V 4 bases and J 4 bases; bases outside gene matches: 9.

This clonotype came up many times. The chain employs TRBV7-2 and TRBJ2-5, with TRBD2 identical over 9 bases. The ends lost 0 bases at V and 5 bases at J; junction bases unmatched: 10. The germline gives CDR1 SGHTA, CDR2 FQGNSA. This CDR3 contains 17 residues. CDR3 residues: CASSLARGGGAHETQYF. The CDR3 bases are TGTGCCAGCAGCTTAGCGCGGGGCGGGGGGGCCCATGAGACCCAGTACTTC.

There are many counts of this clonotype. The chain has TRBV6-6 and TRBJ1-5, with 10 bases fitting TRBD1. The CDR3 consists of 15 residues. The V gene's germline CDR1 is MNHNY and CDR2 SVGAGI (reference sequence). V shed 6 bases, J shed 4 bases, and the junction held 6 bases outside the gene matches. This CDR3 reads CASSLTGGRNQPQHF. CDR3 in DNA: TGTGCCAGCAGCCTGACAGGGGGCCGGAATCAGCCCCAGCATTTT.

The sample holds many counts of this clonotype. The V call is TRBV12-3 or TRBV12-4, the J call TRBJ2-7; possibly TRBD2 for D (6 bases). The CDR3 totals 16 residues. V dropped 3 bases and J dropped 4 bases, with 19 bases sitting between them. As DNA, the CDR3 is TGTGCCAGCAGTTTCATGGGAAGCGGGTCGGCTTACGAGCAGTACTTC. Translating it yields CASSFMGSGSAYEQYF.

This clonotype has ten or more counts. The chain combines TRBV9 with TRBJ1-2; D is possibly TRBD1 (5 bases). This CDR3 is built from 13 residues. The germline gives CDR1 SGDLS, CDR2 YYNGEE. V lost 4 bases and J 6 bases, leaving 13 bases between the germline ends. CDR3 sequence reads: CASSLGDGNGYTF. The CDR3 nucleotides are TGTGCCAGCAGCTTAGGGGACGGAAATGGCTACACCTTC.

This clonotype was seen repeatedly, ten times or more. J is TRBJ2-3 and V is TRBV7-9, with TRBD2 matching 12 bases. Germline assignment: CDR1 SEHNR and CDR2 FQNEAQ (reference sequence). The CDR3 loop spans 21 amino acids. With V trimmed by 8 bases and J by 1 base, 22 bases remained unmatched. Written as DNA, the CDR3 is TGTGCCAGCCCGGGGGCTAGCGGGAGGGCCCTCGGCGTTAAGGGCACAGATACGCAGTATTTT. It encodes CASPGASGRALGVKGTDTQYF.

This clonotype was seen ten or more times. This chain links TRBV27 with TRBJ2-7; 10 bases agree with TRBD1. The CDR3 has 15 residues. The junction had 3 bases not matched to a gene; V was cut back by 2 bases and J by 2 bases. Per the germline V gene, CDR1 is MNHEY and CDR2 is SMNVEV (reference sequence). The CDR3: CASSLGGTGAYEQYF. CDR3 DNA sequence: TGTGCCAGCAGTTTAGGGGGGACAGGGGCCTACGAGCAGTACTTC.

The V gene is TRBV11-2, the J gene TRBJ1-6; the D is unclear. Germline CDR1 and CDR2: SGHAT and FQNNGV. The CDR3 runs to 12 residues. V shed 5 bases and J shed 14 bases, with 13 bases lying between them. The CDR3 reads CASSGRENTLHF. The CDR3 coding sequence is TGTGCCAGCAGCGGACGGGAAAACACCCTCCACTTT.

This clonotype has more than one count but fewer than ten. This chain uses TRBV10-3 with TRBJ2-3; 8 positions match TRBD2. This CDR3 spans 17 amino acids. In germline, CDR1 is ENHRY, CDR2 SYGVKD. V lost 0 bases to trimming and J lost 0 bases; unmatched junction nucleotides: 5. The CDR3 loop reads CAISESPSGSSTDTQYF. The CDR3 bases are TGTGCCATCAGTGAGTCTCCCAGCGGGAGTAGCACAGATACGCAGTATTTT.